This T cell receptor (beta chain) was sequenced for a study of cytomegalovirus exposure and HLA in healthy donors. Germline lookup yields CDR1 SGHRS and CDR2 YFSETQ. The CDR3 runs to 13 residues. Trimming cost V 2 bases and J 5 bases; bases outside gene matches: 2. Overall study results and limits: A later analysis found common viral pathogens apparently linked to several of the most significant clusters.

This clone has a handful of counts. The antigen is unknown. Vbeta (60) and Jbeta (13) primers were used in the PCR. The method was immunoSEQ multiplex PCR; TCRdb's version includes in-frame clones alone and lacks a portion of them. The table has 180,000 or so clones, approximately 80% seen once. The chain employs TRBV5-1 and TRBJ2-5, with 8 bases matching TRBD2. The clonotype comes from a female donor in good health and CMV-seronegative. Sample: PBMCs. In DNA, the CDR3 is TGCGCCAGCAGCTTTAGCGGGACGGAGACCCAGTACTTC. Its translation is CASSFSGTETQYF.